This is a list of T cell receptor beta chains from one sample in a study of memory CD4+ T cells and cytomegalovirus serostatus. Repertoires were generated with immunoSEQ multiplex PCR, while TCRdb's copy carries only in-frame clones and drops some. Of about 25,000 clones listed, 75% to 85% are singletons. The sample consisted of memory CD4+ T cells from blood. The receptor set was obtained from an adult in good health and CMV-seronegative. Each CDR3 is given with its conserved first and last residue. The order of the fields is clone size, D gene, J gene, V gene, CDR3 protein, CDR3 DNA. A D gene is named only where the DNA matches it firmly. Expanded clones get a size class; other rows say once, few or many, or leave the size out.

NA	NA	TRBJ1-5	TRBV6-1	CASSRDSRVGPQHF	TGTGCCAGCAGTCGGGACTCCCGGGTCGGGCCCCAGCATTTT
NA	NA	TRBJ2-7	TRBV19	CASSIDGSYEQYF	TGTGCCAGTAGTATCGACGGTTCCTACGAGCAGTACTTC
NA	TRBD1	TRBJ1-4	TRBV7-9	CASSRDRGPEEKLFF	TGTGCCAGCAGCCGCGACAGGGGACCAGAGGAAAAACTGTTTTTT
NA	NA	TRBJ1-6	TRBV10-3	CAISADREDSPLHF	TGTGCCATCAGTGCCGACAGAGAGGATTCACCCCTCCACTTT
NA	TRBD1	TRBJ2-7	TRBV7-9	CASSYRTGGYEQYF	TGTGCCAGCAGCTACCGGACAGGGGGCTACGAGCAGTACTTC
once	NA	TRBJ2-7	TRBV2	CASRFLSSYEQYF	TGTGCCAGCAGGTTCCTGAGCTCCTACGAGCAGTACTTC
NA	NA	TRBJ2-2	TRBV19	CASSFWRGNTGELFF	TGTGCCAGTAGCTTTTGGAGGGGGAACACCGGGGAGCTGTTTTTT
NA	TRBD2	TRBJ2-3	TRBV19	CASKAAGNTDTQYF	TGTGCCAGTAAAGCAGCGGGGAACACAGATACGCAGTATTTT
NA	NA	TRBJ1-1	TRBV19	CASSTPGINTEAFF	TGTGCCAGTAGTACTCCAGGGATAAACACTGAAGCTTTCTTT
NA	NA	TRBJ1-1	TRBV19	CASNEMDSPNTEAFF	TGTGCCAGTAATGAGATGGACAGCCCGAACACTGAAGCTTTCTTT
NA	TRBD1	TRBJ1-2	TRBV19	CASTFRTGPAAGYTF	TGTGCCAGTACGTTTAGGACAGGGCCAGCTGCAGGCTACACCTTC
NA	NA	TRBJ1-2	TRBV7-8	CASSLVGGNYGYTF	TGTGCCAGCAGCTTAGTGGGGGGAAACTATGGCTACACCTTC
NA	NA	TRBJ1-3	TRBV25-1	CASSELGRAAGNTIYF	TGTGCCAGCAGTGAACTCGGCAGGGCTGCAGGAAACACCATATATTTT
few	NA	TRBJ1-1	TRBV27	CASSFNPDTNTEAFF	TGTGCCAGCAGTTTTAATCCGGACACGAACACTGAAGCTTTCTTT
NA	NA	TRBJ1-1	TRBV27	CASSLDPNFTEAFF	TGTGCCAGCAGTCTGGACCCTAACTTCACTGAAGCTTTCTTT
NA	TRBD2	TRBJ2-2	TRBV19	CASSSLAGADTGELFF	TGTGCCAGTAGTAGCCTAGCGGGGGCTGACACCGGGGAGCTGTTTTTT
NA	NA	TRBJ1-2	TRBV28	CASRQITAYYGYTF	TGTGCCAGCAGACAAATAACAGCGTACTATGGCTACACCTTC
NA	TRBD1	TRBJ2-2	TRBV6-1	CASKRGQGWTGELFF	TGTGCCAGCAAAAGAGGACAGGGGTGGACCGGGGAGCTGTTTTTT
once	TRBD1	TRBJ1-1	TRBV7-3	CASSPEGRTGNTEAFF	TGTGCCAGCAGCCCCGAGGGTAGGACAGGTAACACTGAAGCTTTCTTT
NA	TRBD2	TRBJ2-5	TRBV11-3	CASSRGTSGGEETQYF	TGTGCCAGCAGCCGTGGGACTAGCGGGGGGGAAGAGACCCAGTACTTC
few	TRBD1	TRBJ1-2	TRBV6-1	CASSGLDRVDYGYTF	TGTGCCAGCAGTGGACTCGACAGGGTGGACTATGGCTACACCTTC
NA	NA	TRBJ1-2	TRBV27	CASSPRGGNYGYTF	TGTGCCAGCAGTCCCCGGGGAGGCAACTATGGCTACACCTTC
NA	TRBD1	TRBJ1-2	TRBV19	CASSIDRGYGYTF	TGTGCCAGTAGTATTGACAGGGGTTATGGCTACACCTTC
NA	NA	TRBJ2-7	TRBV19	CASSRRRQDEQYF	TGTGCCAGTAGTAGGCGGCGACAAGACGAGCAGTACTTC
NA	NA	TRBJ1-2	TRBV6-5	CASREDTNYGYTF	TGTGCCAGCAGGGAGGACACAAACTATGGCTACACCTTC
NA	TRBD1	TRBJ1-6	TRBV7-2	CASRRQGGNSPLHF	TGTGCCAGCAGAAGACAGGGGGGTAATTCACCCCTCCACTTT
NA	TRBD2	TRBJ2-3	TRBV7-9	CASSLGGNTDTQYF	TGTGCCAGCAGCTTGGGGGGGAACACAGATACGCAGTATTTT
NA	NA	TRBJ1-3	TRBV10-3	CASTEGSSGNTIYF	TGTGCCTCCACGGAGGGGAGCTCTGGAAACACCATATATTTT
NA	NA	TRBJ2-7	TRBV7-2	CASSPKGQGLYEQYF	TGTGCCAGCAGCCCGAAGGGGCAGGGACTCTACGAGCAGTACTTC
NA	NA	TRBJ2-6	TRBV5-1	CASSFIPSGANVLTF	TGCGCCAGCAGCTTTATCCCCTCTGGGGCCAACGTCCTGACTTTC
NA	NA	TRBJ1-1	TRBV19	CASSIAMAGARGIWNTEAFF	TGTGCCAGTAGTATCGCAATGGCAGGGGCGCGGGGTATTTGGAACACTGAAGCTTTCTTT
NA	NA	TRBJ1-1	TRBV9	CASSEGDTLNTEAFF	TGTGCCAGCAGCGAGGGGGACACTCTGAACACTGAAGCTTTCTTT
NA	TRBD1	TRBJ1-6	TRBV30	CALMGDRYSPLHF	TGTGCCTTGATGGGGGACAGGTATTCACCCCTCCACTTT
once	TRBD1	TRBJ2-1	TRBV7-2	CASSLRQGVNNEQFF	TGTGCCAGCAGCCTAAGACAGGGGGTCAACAATGAGCAGTTCTTC
once	TRBD2	TRBJ2-5	TRBV5-1	CASRTSGGASRETQYF	TGCGCCAGCAGGACTAGCGGGGGGGCAAGCAGGGAGACCCAGTACTTC
NA	NA	TRBJ1-5	TRBV7-9	CASSLVADNQPQHF	TGTGCCAGCAGCTTAGTAGCCGACAATCAGCCCCAGCATTTT
NA	TRBD1	TRBJ1-4	TRBV7-9	CASSSATGVSEKLFF	TGTGCCAGCAGCTCAGCGACAGGGGTTAGCGAAAAACTGTTTTTT
NA	NA	TRBJ2-5	TRBV2	CASTKVKYQETQYF	TGTGCCAGCACTAAAGTTAAGTACCAAGAGACCCAGTACTTC
few	NA	TRBJ1-1	TRBV11-3	CASSLEVSTEAFF	TGTGCCAGCAGCTTAGAAGTGAGCACTGAAGCTTTCTTT
NA	TRBD1	TRBJ2-7	TRBV10-3	CAIRRGQGSQDEQYF	TGTGCCATCAGAAGGGGACAGGGGAGTCAGGACGAGCAGTACTTC
few	NA	TRBJ2-2	TRBV5-6	CASSLQGDTGELFF	TGTGCCAGCAGCTTGCAGGGAGACACCGGGGAGCTGTTTTTT